Following are 16 T cell receptor beta chains from one sample sequenced in a study of OX40 agonist ivuxolimab in advanced cancers. Assay: immunoSEQ multiplex PCR; the TCRdb copy retains only in-frame clones and omits some. The profile covers 40,000 to 60,000 clones, with more than 65% appearing a single time and more than 2.5% taken by the ten largest. The sample in question was CD4+ or CD8+ T cells sorted from blood, obtained in a trial of the OX40 agonist ivuxolimab. These receptor sequences come from an adult with an advanced solid tumor such as melanoma, head and neck, liver or kidney cancer.

The chain recombines TRBV10-1 with TRBJ2-1, with D perhaps matching TRBD1 (6 bases). Germline values: CDR1 WNHNN, CDR2 SYGVQD (reference sequence). This CDR3 has 14 amino acids. The V gene lost 6 bases and the J gene lost 3 bases, with 12 bases spanning the gap. CDR3 sequence (DNA): TGCGCCAGCAGCCTTTCGGACAGCTACAATGAGCAGTTCTTC. This sequence encodes CASSLSDSYNEQFF.

The chain uses TRBV6-6 and TRBJ1-2; 9 nucleotides match TRBD1. The V gene end was trimmed by 2 bases and the J gene end by 8 bases; junction bases not matched to a gene: 6. This CDR3 has 14 residues. CDR1 MNHNY and CDR2 SVGAGI come from the germline V gene (reference sequence). The DNA of the CDR3 is TGTGCCAGCAGTTACCCGGACAGGGGAGGGGGCTACACCTTC. Protein product: CASSYPDRGGGYTF.

In DNA, the CDR3 is TGTGCCAGCAGCACCTCAGGTTCTTCACCCCTCCACTTT. Translation: CASSTSGSSPLHF. The chain couples TRBV7-9 to TRBJ1-6; no reliable D call. In germline, CDR1 is SEHNR, CDR2 FQNEAQ (reference sequence). The V and J ends lost 5 bases and 9 bases respectively, with 11 bases between them. This CDR3 contains 13 residues. The whole variable domain, remainder taken from reference TRBV7-9 and TRBJ1-6, is DTGVSQNPRHKITKRGQNVTFRCDPISEHNRLYWYRQTLGQGPEFLTYFQNEAQLEKSRLLSDRFSAERPKGSFSTLEIQRTEQGDSAMYLCASSTSGSSPLHFGNGTRLTVT.

This clone has more than one count but fewer than ten. J is TRBJ2-2 and V is TRBV6-1; 7 bases line up with TRBD1. In germline, CDR1 is MNHNS, CDR2 SASEGT. This CDR3 has 15 amino acids. V was clipped by 2 bases and J by 4 bases; unmatched bases: 4. CDR3 region: CASSERQGITGELFF. For the CDR3, the DNA is TGTGCCAGCAGTGAAAGACAGGGTATCACCGGGGAGCTGTTTTTT.

V is TRBV5-1 and J is TRBJ2-5; the D gene could be TRBD1 or TRBD2 (6 bases each). The CDR3 totals 14 residues. V gave up 0 bases and J gave up 5 bases, with 11 bases separating them. Germline V lookup: CDR1 SGHRS, CDR2 YFSETQ. Written as DNA, the CDR3 is TGCGCCAGCAGCTTGGAGGGGGGCCGGGAGACCCAGTACTTC. This encodes CASSLEGGRETQYF.

This clone was seen just once. The chain has TRBV2 and TRBJ2-1; D gene unclear. This CDR3 is built from 14 residues. V was cut by 2 bases and J by 1 base, with 6 bases left in between. The germline V gene encodes CDR1 SNHLY and CDR2 FYNNEI. The CDR3 sequence is CASSELTSYNEQFF. The CDR3 DNA follows: TGTGCCAGCAGTGAATTGACTTCCTACAATGAGCAGTTCTTC.

This clone was counted a few times. Other DNA sequences in this sample translate to the same CDR3. J is TRBJ1-1 and V is TRBV14; D remains ambiguous. This CDR3 comprises 13 residues. Trimming stripped 2 bases from V and 10 bases from J, with 14 bases between. Germline V gives CDR1 SGHDN, CDR2 FVKESK. In nucleotides, the CDR3 is TGTGCCAGCAGCCAATCGGGCACGCCCCGAGCTTTCTTT. It encodes CASSQSGTPRAFF.

The chain carries TRBV18 and TRBJ1-4; 8 positions match TRBD1. Germline CDR1 reads KGHSH; CDR2 reads LQKENI. CDR3 length: 13 residues. V shed 8 bases and J 5 bases; nucleotides not matched to a gene: 4. The CDR3, as DNA: TGTGCCAGCGTGGACAGGGTAAATGAAAAACTGTTTTTT. This sequence encodes CASVDRVNEKLFF. Together with reference TRBV18 and TRBJ1-4, the CDR3 gives the full variable domain: NAGVMQNPRHLVRRRGQEARLRCSPMKGHSHVYWYRQLPEEGLKFMVYLQKENIIDESGMPKERFSAEFPKEGPSILRIQQVVRGDSAAYFCASVDRVNEKLFFGSGTQLSVL.

The chain employs TRBV7-2 and TRBJ2-5; 11 nucleotides match TRBD2. Per germline, CDR1 SGHTA and CDR2 FQGNSA. V lost 5 bases, J lost 5 bases, and 10 bases stayed unmatched. This CDR3 contains 16 residues. The CDR3 sequence is CASSQNSGGAWETQYF. CDR3 nucleotides: TGTGCCAGCAGCCAAAATAGCGGGGGGGCATGGGAGACCCAGTACTTC.

The chain recombines TRBV4-2 with TRBJ1-2; D gene ambiguous. The ends were cut back, 0 bases at V and 5 bases at J, with 13 bases in the middle. In germline, CDR1 is LGHNA, CDR2 YNFKEQ. The CDR3 contains 15 residues. CDR3 region: CASSQDRSDSYGYTF. Here the CDR3 DNA reads TGTGCCAGCAGCCAAGATAGGTCCGACTCTTATGGCTACACCTTC.

The rearrangement links TRBV9 to TRBJ2-1, with 14 bases lining up with TRBD2. The junction had 4 bases not matched to a gene; V was cut back by 4 bases and J by 10 bases. The CDR3 contains 14 residues. Germline values: CDR1 SGDLS, CDR2 YYNGEE. CDR3 nucleotide sequence: TGTGCCAGCAGCCCCCGGACTAGCGGGGGGGAGCAGTTCTTC. This sequence encodes CASSPRTSGGEQFF.

This clone occurred a few times. The chain couples TRBV5-1 to TRBJ1-1; D is ambiguous. Per the germline V gene, CDR1 is SGHRS and CDR2 is YFSETQ. CDR3 size: 14 residues. Deletions cut 2 bases from V and 3 bases from J, with 11 bases between. CDR3 loop: CASSLVVMDTEAFF. The DNA for the CDR3 is TGCGCCAGCAGCTTAGTAGTAATGGACACTGAAGCTTTCTTT. The full variable domain, in which reference TRBV5-1 and TRBJ1-1 provide the parts outside the CDR3, is KAGVTQTPRYLIKTRGQQVTLSCSPISGHRSVSWYQQTPGQGLQFLFEYFSETQRNKGNFPGRFSGRQFSNSRSEMNVSTLELGDSALYLCASSLVVMDTEAFFGQGTRLTVV.

The V call is TRBV27, the J call TRBJ1-2; tentative D call: TRBD1 (5 bases). The germline V gene encodes CDR1 MNHEY and CDR2 SMNVEV (reference sequence). This CDR3 is 15 amino acids long. Trimming took 0 bases from V and 4 from J, leaving 12 bases between them. CDR3 coding DNA: TGTGCCAGCAGTTTATCGGCAGTCGGGGGCTATGGCTACACCTTC. Its protein product is CASSLSAVGGYGYTF.

The chain combines TRBV27 with TRBJ2-5; 10 nucleotides line up with TRBD2. V dropped 6 bases and J dropped 5; count of bases not matched to a gene: 15. Germline-derived CDR1 and CDR2 are MNHEY and SMNVEV (reference sequence). The CDR3 sequence is 17 residues long. The CDR3 DNA is TGTGCCAGCAGCCCCGGGGTGCTAGCGGGGGTCCGGGAGACCCAGTACTTC. This encodes CASSPGVLAGVRETQYF.

The V call is TRBV5-6, the J call TRBJ1-1; D is perhaps TRBD1 (6 bases). V was cut by 5 bases and J by 0 bases, with 14 bases left in between. Germline values: CDR1 SGHDT, CDR2 YYEEEE. The CDR3 totals 15 residues. The CDR3 bases are TGTGCCAGCAGATTAGGGGGGACTATGAACACTGAAGCTTTCTTT. Its translation: CASRLGGTMNTEAFF.

V gene TRBV2 combines with J gene TRBJ2-2, with D uncertain. The CDR3 is 14 amino acids. The germline V and J ends were trimmed by 8 bases and 6 bases, with 16 bases remaining between them. Germline V gene sequence: CDR1 SNHLY, CDR2 FYNNEI. The CDR3 sequence: CASRIGLNAGELFF. CDR3 DNA sequence: TGTGCCAGCCGCATCGGTCTCAATGCCGGGGAGCTGTTTTTT.